The rows below give T cell receptor beta chains drawn from one sample of a study of control samples from healthy donors and cancer patients. Some clones are missing from TCRdb's copy, which holds only in-frame ones; the method was immunoSEQ multiplex PCR. Here the sample spans approximately 110,000 clones, roughly nine tenths being singletons. Material: blood. These receptor sequences come from a woman between 18 and 29 years old in good health. CDR3s include the opening cysteine and the closing phenylalanine or tryptophan. A D gene is named only where the DNA matches it firmly. The listing skips clone size in some rows; elsewhere it reads once, few, many or a size class.

. TRBJ2-7 . TRBV30 TGTGCCTGGAGACAGGGCTACGAGCAGTACTTC CAWRQGYEQYF
TRBD1 TRBJ1-1 . TRBV6-5 TGTGCCAGCAGTCGGACAGGGGGGAACACTGAAGCTTTCTTT CASSRTGGNTEAFF
. TRBJ2-5 . TRBV28 TGTGCCAGCAGTTTGTCTGAGACCCAGTACTTC CASSLSETQYF
TRBD1 TRBJ1-1 . TRBV6-2/TRBV6-3 TGTGCCAGCAGTTACCGGGACAGGGGGCGCGGGAACACTGAAGCTTTCTTT CASSYRDRGRGNTEAFF
. TRBJ1-1 . TRBV4-3 TGCGCCAGCAGCCAAAACCCCGACACTGAAGCTTTCTTT CASSQNPDTEAFF
TRBD2 TRBJ2-3 . TRBV9 TGTGCCAGCAGCGCCTTACTAGCGGGAGGTAGCACAGATACGCAGTATTTT CASSALLAGGSTDTQYF
. TRBJ1-1 . TRBV12-3/TRBV12-4 TGTGCCAGCAGTTGGCTTGACACTGAAGCTTTCTTT CASSWLDTEAFF
TRBD1 TRBJ2-5 . TRBV2 TGTGCCAGCAGATTGGGACAGAAAGGGACCCAAGAGACCCAGTACTTC CASRLGQKGTQETQYF
. TRBJ1-2 . TRBV28 TGTGCCAGCAGTTTGGGTAGGGAAGTCTATGGCTACACCTTC CASSLGREVYGYTF
. TRBJ2-3 . TRBV14 TGTGCCAGCAGCCAAGAGTTAGGTCGCACAGATACGCAGTATTTT CASSQELGRTDTQYF
. TRBJ2-2 once TRBV7-2 TGTGCCAGCAGCTTAGCCAGGGCGGTCGGGGAGCTGTTTTTT CASSLARAVGELFF
. TRBJ2-1 once TRBV19 TGTGCCAGTAGCGTCGCCCGGACGGGACAGTTCTTC CASSVARTGQFF
TRBD2 TRBJ2-7 . TRBV28 TGTGCCAGCAGACCGCCCGCCGGGACTAGCGGGAGGCTAAGCTCCTACGAGCAGTACTTC CASRPPAGTSGRLSSYEQYF
TRBD1 TRBJ1-3 . TRBV9 TGTGCCAGCGGGCGACAGGGGCCGAGCTCTGGAAACACCATATATTTT CASGRQGPSSGNTIYF
TRBD2 TRBJ2-1 . TRBV6-1 TGTGCCAGCAGTGAACTTCCATGGCTAGCGGGGGGCAATGAGCAGTTCTTC CASSELPWLAGGNEQFF
TRBD2 TRBJ2-3 . TRBV14 TGTGCCAGCAGCCGGTACGGGACTAGCGGGGGAAACACAGATACGCAGTATTTT CASSRYGTSGGNTDTQYF
. TRBJ2-7 . TRBV12-3/TRBV12-4 TGTGCCAGCAGTTTAACCCACGAGCAGTACTTC CASSLTHEQYF
. TRBJ1-5 . TRBV15 TGTGCCACCAGCAGAGACAATTCCGGTCAGCCCCAGCATTTT CATSRDNSGQPQHF
TRBD1 TRBJ1-4 . TRBV6-6 TGTGCCAGCAGTTATGGGACAGGGGGCGGTAATGAAAAACTGTTTTTT CASSYGTGGGNEKLFF
TRBD1 TRBJ1-5 . TRBV27 TGTGCCAGCAGTCTGCAGGGGGCGCCGAATCAGCCCCAGCATTTT CASSLQGAPNQPQHF
. TRBJ1-2 few TRBV2 TGTGCCAGCAGTGTAGGAGGGCTCCGGTCTGGCTACACCTTC CASSVGGLRSGYTF
TRBD2 TRBJ2-2 . TRBV27 TGTGCCAGGCCCCTTGGGCTAGCGGGGATTAACACCGGGGAGCTGTTTTTT CARPLGLAGINTGELFF
. TRBJ2-5 . TRBV7-2 TGTGCCAGCAGCTTATTGTGGGGGGAGACCCAGTACTTC CASSLLWGETQYF
TRBD1 TRBJ2-4 . TRBV7-8 TGTGCCAGCAGCCCGCGGACAGGGGAAAACATTCAGTACTTC CASSPRTGENIQYF